Here is one T cell receptor (beta chain) with its context. Several immunoSEQ plates held equal portions of the genomic DNA taken from each subset. Profiled with immunoSEQ multiplex PCR; TCRdb holds only in-frame clones, not every one. The sample has over 1.4 million clones; roughly 97% are singletons. The data originate from a study of shared clonotypes between healthy human individuals. CDR3 size: 15 residues. Germline assignment: CDR1 SGHNT and CDR2 YYREEE (reference sequence). V lost 3 bases, J lost 8 bases, and 8 bases stayed unmatched. V usage is TRBV5-4 and J usage is TRBJ2-1; 10 nucleotides agree with TRBD1. The sample taken for sequencing was naive CD4+ T cells sorted from blood. As to subset: CD45RA+ positively selected. The TCR was taken from a man aged 30 to 45 in good health. The CDR3 coding sequence is TGTGCCAGCAGCTCGACAGGGGGCGCGGGCGATGAGCAGTTCTTC. Its protein product is CASSSTGGAGDEQFF.